The T cell receptor beta chain described here comes from a study of blood T cell repertoires in COVID-19. Overall study: Material from acute and convalescent COVID-19 was sourced from the United States, Italy and Spain. From T cells, B-cell-depleted T cells, or PBMCs came the material, which was cDNA or gDNA.

This CDR3 spans 16 amino acids. With V trimmed by 4 bases and J by 2 bases, 8 bases remained unmatched. Germline-derived CDR1 and CDR2 are SEHNR and FQNEAQ (reference sequence). Source study methods: Estimation of nucleated cell counts was performed using reference gene primer amplification. The data were produced by immunoSEQ multiplex PCR, yet TCRdb's version contains in-frame clones alone and is incomplete. V and J calls and clone size are those listed in that table; D and trimming were worked out from the DNA. The sample has 85,000 to 120,000 clones, approximately 91% seen once. The sequencing sample was made of peripheral blood. The TCR sequence derives from a young man with acute or convalescent COVID-19. The chain links TRBV7-9 to TRBJ1-5; TRBD1 matches at 7 bases. The CDR3 DNA sequence: TGTGCCAGCAGCTCTCCAGGGGGTATGGGCAATCAGCCCCAGCATTTT. Amino acid sequence: CASSSPGGMGNQPQHF.